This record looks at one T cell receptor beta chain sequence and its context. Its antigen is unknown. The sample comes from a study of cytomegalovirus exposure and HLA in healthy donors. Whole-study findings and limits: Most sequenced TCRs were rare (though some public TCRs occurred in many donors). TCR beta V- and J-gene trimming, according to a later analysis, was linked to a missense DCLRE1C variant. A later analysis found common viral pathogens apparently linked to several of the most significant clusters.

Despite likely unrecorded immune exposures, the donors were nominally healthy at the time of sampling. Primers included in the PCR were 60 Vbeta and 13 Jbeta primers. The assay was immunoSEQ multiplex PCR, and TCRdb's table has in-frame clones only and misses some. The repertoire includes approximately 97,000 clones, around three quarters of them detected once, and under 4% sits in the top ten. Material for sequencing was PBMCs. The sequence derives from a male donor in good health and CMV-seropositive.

Here the CDR3 reads CASSHRGSEQYF. CDR3 nucleotides: TGTGCCAGCAGCCACAGGGGAAGCGAGCAGTACTTC. The gene calls are TRBV6-5 and TRBJ2-5; 7 bases map to TRBD1. TRBJ2-7 matches the DNA end more closely, so the J call is doubtful. CDR3 length: 12 residues. Germline CDR1 and CDR2: MNHEY and SVGAGI.